These 28 T cell receptor beta chains came from one sample sequenced in a study of CD8+CD57+ T cells in acquired aplastic anemia listed by TCRdb under 2018. Patients chosen for sequencing had shown expansion of CD8+CD57+ cells by flow cytometry. The run used an Illumina HiSeq 2000. TCR beta VDJ combination and CDR3 sequence profiling used genomic DNA as the template. In TCRdb, the public reads were trimmed at Q25 with fastp and aligned with MiXCR, with productive beta chains retained. Rows are combined by CDR3 protein, so each entry shows the most common genes and DNA. In all, the sample holds approximately 250,000 distinct CDR3 sequences, and about 80% of those were seen once. The biggest ten clones account for 40% to 55% of the sample. Specimen: sorted CD4+, CD8+, or CD8+CD57+ T cells (not recorded which) from PBMCs. The receptors derive from a human donor with aplastic anemia.

J is TRBJ1-2 and V is TRBV11-2; tentative D call: TRBD1 (5 bases). The CDR3 loop spans 14 amino acids. The V gene lost 5 bases and the J gene lost 6 bases, with 16 bases spanning the gap. In germline, CDR1 is SGHAT, CDR2 FQNNGV. CDR3 residues: CASSGGMYRDGYTF. CDR3 bases: TGTGCCAGCAGCGGGGGAATGTATAGGGATGGCTACACCTTC.

Notes on this clonotype: The junction departs from the called germline gene at one end, perhaps through a read error. The gene calls are TRBV7-9 and TRBJ2-5, with D possibly TRBD2 on 6 matching bases. CDR1 is SEHNR and CDR2 is FQNEAQ in the germline V gene (reference sequence). The CDR3 is 14 residues long. The CDR3 reads CATSRGSARDTQYF. The CDR3 DNA follows: TGTGCCACCAGCAGAGGCAGCGCGCGGGACACCCAGTACTTC.

The chain is built from TRBV7-2 and TRBJ1-1; 7 bases agree with TRBD1. Germline values: CDR1 SGHTA, CDR2 FQGNSA. This CDR3 spans 15 amino acids. The V and J ends lost 1 base and 13 bases, in that order; junction bases with no gene match: 15. DNA of the CDR3: TGTGCCAGCAGCTTAGACCTGACAGGGAACGCTGAGGATTTCTTT. Amino acids: CASSLDLTGNAEDFF. Looking up the rest from reference TRBV7-2 and TRBJ1-1 gives the full variable domain: GAGVSQSPSNKVTEKGKDVELRCDPISGHTALYWYRQSLGQGLEFLIYFQGNSAPDKSGLPSDRFSAERTGGSVSTLTIQRTQQEDSAVYLCASSLDLTGNAEDFFGQGTRLTVV.

There are a few counts of this clonotype. The chain is built from TRBV10-3 and TRBJ2-1, with 8 nucleotides matching TRBD1. The CDR3 is 12 amino acids. The germline gives CDR1 ENHRY, CDR2 SYGVKD. V shed 4 bases and J 10 bases; nucleotides not matched to a gene: 3. The CDR3 loop reads CAISGTGWEQFF. CDR3 sequence (DNA): TGTGCCATCAGTGGGACAGGGTGGGAGCAGTTCTTC.

The rearrangement links TRBV11-1 to TRBJ1-2; D ambiguous. V lost 3 bases and J 8 bases, leaving 10 bases between the germline ends. This CDR3 spans 12 amino acids. In germline, CDR1 is SGHAT, CDR2 FQDESV (reference sequence). CDR3: CASSFAAPGYTF. The CDR3 DNA follows: TGTGCCAGCAGCTTCGCAGCCCCAGGCTACACCTTC.

A note on this clonotype: The CDR3 end shows no conserved phenylalanine or tryptophan, and so a read error is likely. The DNA is omitted, as the CDR3 cannot be located on it reliably, and the CDR3 follows TCRdb's listing. The chain recombines TRBV7-8 with TRBJ2-3; whether TRBD1, the table's D call, matches the DNA was not checked. CDR1 is SGHVS, CDR2 FQNEAQ, per germline. The CDR3 contains 13 residues when both ends are counted. The CDR3: CASGDGGTETQFC.

The V call is TRBV2, the J call TRBJ2-1; 10 bases are a match to TRBD2. The CDR3 loop spans 15 amino acids. CDR1 is SNHLY, CDR2 FYNNEI, per germline. Trimming cost V 7 bases and J 8 bases; bases outside gene matches: 11. CDR3 DNA: TGTGCCAGCAAACACCTTAGCGGGGGGAGCGATGAGCAGTTCTTC. Its translation is CASKHLSGGSDEQFF.

The chain employs TRBV7-8 and TRBJ1-1; D is unclear. Trimming cost V 1 base and J 11 bases, with 20 bases left between them. There are 15 residues in the CDR3. The germline V gene has CDR1 SGHVS and CDR2 FQNEAQ. Here the CDR3 DNA reads TGTGCCAGCAGCTTAGATCTGACACGCGACACGCAGGCTTTCTTT. It yields the protein CASSLDLTRDTQAFF. Complete variable domain (other parts from reference TRBV7-8 and TRBJ1-1): GAGVSQSPRYKVAKRGQDVALRCDPISGHVSLFWYQQALGQGPEFLTYFQNEAQLDKSGLPSDRFFAERPEGSVSTLKIQRTQQEDSAVYLCASSLDLTRDTQAFFGQGTRLTVV.

With regard to this clonotype: One end of the junction varies from germline; a read error may be responsible. The chain uses TRBV19 and TRBJ2-7; possible D gene TRBD2, 5 bases. The CDR3 has 14 amino acids. Germline CDR1 and CDR2: LNHDA and SQIVND (reference sequence). The CDR3 DNA sequence: TGTGCCACTAGTATCCCTAGCCTGGCCTACGAGCAGTACTTC. It translates to CATSIPSLAYEQYF.

Notes on this clonotype: The junction departs from germline at one end; a sequencing error may be responsible. This chain uses TRBV7-9 with TRBJ2-3; perhaps TRBD1 as D (6 bases). Looked up from germline, CDR1 is SEHNR and CDR2 is FQNEAQ (reference sequence). The CDR3 is 16 residues long. The CDR3 coding sequence is TGTGCCAGCAGCCTAGGGGGAAACCGGCCCACCGATACACAGTATTTT. This codes for CASSLGGNRPTDTQYF.

This clonotype appeared once. A junction boundary mismatches the germline segment, possibly from a read error. The genes are TRBV12-3 or TRBV12-4 and TRBJ2-3; maybe TRBD1 (5 bases). This CDR3 contains 14 residues. DNA for the CDR3: TGTGCCAGCAGTTTCTCCAGGGTTGGCTACACCCTCGGTTTT. It specifies CASSFSRVGYTLGF.

Details on this clonotype: Likely a read error: the CDR3 ends without its conserved phenylalanine or tryptophan. The limits of the CDR3 on the DNA are not certain, so only TCRdb's listed CDR3 is given. This rearrangement joins TRBV9 to TRBJ2-3; the table's D call TRBD2 went unverified against the DNA. The CDR3 spans 13 residues, counting both ends. The V gene's germline CDR1 is SGDLS and CDR2 YYNGEE. CDR3 residues: CASSDPLAETNYV.

As concerns this clonotype: Since no conserved phenylalanine or tryptophan closes the CDR3, a read error is the likely cause. No DNA is shown, since the ends of the CDR3 on it are uncertain; the CDR3 is the one TCRdb lists. The V call is TRBV2, the J call TRBJ2-5; the tabulated D call, TRBD1, remains unverified against the DNA. The CDR3 length equals 14 residues, ends included. In germline, CDR1 is SNHLY, CDR2 FYNNEI. CDR3 residues: CASSDSGPGGTQEL.

Concerning this clonotype itself: A junction end diverges from the germline sequence, so it may reflect a read error. The gene calls are TRBV7-9 and TRBJ2-3, with D unresolved. Germline V gene lookup returns CDR1 SEHNR and CDR2 FQNEAQ (reference sequence). CDR3 length: 14 amino acids. CDR3 nucleotide sequence: TGTGCCAGCAGCTTAGCGGGTGGCTACGGTACCAACGTCTTT. Translated: CASSLAGGYGTNVF.

A note on this clonotype: The junction departs from germline at one end; a sequencing error may be responsible. The chain couples TRBV15 to TRBJ1-5, with D hard to call. The CDR3 spans 14 residues. Germline loops: CDR1 LNHNV, CDR2 YYDKDF (reference sequence). The CDR3: CATSRASSQQTQHF. The CDR3 DNA reads as TGTGCCACCAGCAGAGCGTCCAGCCAACAGACCCAGCACTTC. The full variable domain, rest sourced from reference TRBV15 and TRBJ1-5, is DAMVIQNPRYQVTQFGKPVTLSCSQTLNHNVMYWYQQKSSQAPKLLFHYYDKDFNNEADTPDNFQSRRPNTSFCFLDIRSPGLGDTAMYLCATSRASSQQTQHFGDGTRLSIL.

V and J are TRBV7-8 and TRBJ2-3; D ambiguous. V dropped 4 bases and J dropped 8 bases, with 16 bases sitting between them. This CDR3 comprises 14 residues. Germline V gene data show CDR1 as SGHVS and CDR2 as FQNEAQ. CDR3 amino acids: CASSWAVGPTTQYF. The CDR3 coding sequence is TGTGCCAGCAGCTGGGCGGTAGGTCCCACTACGCAGTATTTT.

This clonotype was picked up a small number of times. The chain is built from TRBV7-9 and TRBJ1-1; no clear D. The V gene's germline CDR1 is SEHNR and CDR2 FQNEAQ (reference sequence). The V end lost 3 bases, the J end lost 14 bases, and 25 bases lay between the germline ends. The CDR3 consists of 15 residues. DNA of the CDR3: TGTGCCAGCAGCTTTGAACGAAGCGGGAGGACCGATGAGTTCTTT. It specifies CASSFERSGRTDEFF.

The count of this clonotype is one. At one boundary the junction diverges from the germline segment, which might be a read error. The rearrangement joins TRBV9 to TRBJ2-1; D is ambiguous. CDR3 length: 13 amino acids. The germline V gene has CDR1 SGDLS and CDR2 YYNGEE. CDR3 region: CASSDRQIPDNVF. Written as DNA, the CDR3 is TGTGCCAGCAGTGATCGGCAGATCCCTGACAATGTCTTC.

The chain couples TRBV14 to TRBJ2-7; D perhaps matches TRBD2 (5 bases). The CDR3 is made up of 16 amino acids. Germline assignment: CDR1 SGHDN and CDR2 FVKESK. V shed 4 bases and J shed 8 bases, with 24 bases lying between them. In nucleotides, the CDR3 is TGTGCCAGCAGCCCACGGGGTCAGCTAAACCTGGCCAAGCAGTACGTC. This encodes CASSPRGQLNLAKQYV.

This clonotype has only a few counts. The CDR3 carries no conserved terminal phenylalanine or tryptophan, so it likely arises from a read error. Because the CDR3's place on the DNA is in doubt, the DNA is left out and the CDR3 is given as listed by TCRdb. This CDR3 is CASGGAGNIQYFC. The chain recombines TRBV7-9 with TRBJ2-2; whether TRBD2, the table's D call, matches the DNA was not checked. 13 amino acids form the CDR3, both terminal residues included. Germline V gene data show CDR1 as SEHNR and CDR2 as FQNEAQ (reference sequence).

Of note for this clonotype: This likely comes from a read error, as the CDR3 has no conserved phenylalanine or tryptophan at its end. Because the CDR3's place on the DNA is in doubt, the DNA is left out and the CDR3 is given as listed by TCRdb. The chain employs TRBV7-3 and TRBJ2-3. Counting both end residues, the CDR3 totals 13 amino acids. Germline CDR1 reads SGHTA; CDR2 reads FQGTGA. The CDR3 reads CASGREANAVEHL.

The V call is TRBV7-2, the J call TRBJ1-6; the D is unclear. V was clipped by 0 bases and J by 19 bases, with 22 bases between them. Germline CDR1 reads SGHTA; CDR2 reads FQGNSA. The CDR3 has 15 amino acids. CDR3 sequence (DNA): TGTGCCAGCAGCTTAGCGGGAGGAGAGGATACACACCATCACTTT. Protein: CASSLAGGEDTHHHF.

The chain recombines TRBV7-3 with TRBJ2-1; 9 positions agree with TRBD2. The CDR3 is made up of 16 amino acids. V was clipped by 2 bases and J by 9 bases; unmatched bases: 11. Germline V gene lookup returns CDR1 SGHTA and CDR2 FQGTGA. CDR3: CASSLQSSGGSVEQFF. Here the CDR3 DNA reads TGTGCCAGCAGCTTACAGAGTAGCGGGGGAAGCGTTGAGCAGTTCTTC.

The CDR3 DNA is TGTGCCAGCAGCTTTGAGAGAGGTCGCGGTACGCAGTATTTT. The encoded protein is CASSFERGRGTQYF. This sequence joins TRBV7-9 and TRBJ2-3, with D unclear. CDR1 and CDR2 (germline): SEHNR, FQNEAQ (reference sequence). There are 14 residues in the CDR3. Trimming took 3 bases from V and 8 from J, leaving 15 bases between them. Based on the CDR3 plus reference TRBV7-9 and TRBJ2-3, the full variable domain is DTGVSQNPRHKITKRGQNVTFRCDPISEHNRLYWYRQTLGQGPEFLTYFQNEAQLEKSRLLSDRFSAERPKGSFSTLEIQRTEQGDSAMYLCASSFERGRGTQYFGPGTRLTVL.

The gene calls are TRBV7-6 and TRBJ1-1; D is unresolved. This CDR3 is 15 amino acids long. Germline CDR1 reads SGHVS; CDR2 reads FNYEAQ. With 3 bases removed from V and 14 bases from J, the gap between germline ends came to 25 bases. In DNA, the CDR3 is TGTGCCAGCAGCTTGAGTTCCTATAAGTCCCCCCAACACTTCTTT. Encoded protein: CASSLSSYKSPQHFF.

This clonotype turned up a few times. J is TRBJ2-7 and V is TRBV11-3; the D gene is possibly TRBD1 (6 bases). Germline V gene data show CDR1 as SGHNT and CDR2 as YENEEA. This CDR3 is built from 15 residues. V shed 0 bases and J shed 0 bases, with 9 bases lying between them. Here the CDR3 DNA reads TGTGCCAGCAGCTTAGATCTGACAGGCTCCTACGAGCAGTACTTC. Translation: CASSLDLTGSYEQYF.

This clonotype was seen a few times. The J gene is TRBJ2-5, the V gene TRBV24-1; D is ambiguous. V was cut by 7 bases and J by 2 bases, with 13 bases left in between. The CDR3 has 14 amino acids. Germline loops: CDR1 KGHDR, CDR2 SFDVKD. CDR3 protein: CATSTSWGQETQYF. CDR3 DNA: TGTGCCACCAGCACCTCCTGGGGACAAGAGACCCAGTACTTC.

The rearrangement joins TRBV15 to TRBJ1-2; 7 bases line up with TRBD1. Germline assignment: CDR1 LNHNV and CDR2 YYDKDF (reference sequence). This CDR3 has 15 residues. V shed 2 bases, J shed 0 bases, and the junction held 3 bases outside the gene matches. The chain's CDR3 is CATSRNTGANYGYTF. The CDR3 nucleotides are TGTGCCACCAGCAGAAATACAGGGGCTAACTATGGCTACACCTTC. The full variable domain, its missing parts supplied by reference TRBV15 and TRBJ1-2, is DAMVIQNPRYQVTQFGKPVTLSCSQTLNHNVMYWYQQKSSQAPKLLFHYYDKDFNNEADTPDNFQSRRPNTSFCFLDIRSPGLGDTAMYLCATSRNTGANYGYTFGSGTRLTVV.